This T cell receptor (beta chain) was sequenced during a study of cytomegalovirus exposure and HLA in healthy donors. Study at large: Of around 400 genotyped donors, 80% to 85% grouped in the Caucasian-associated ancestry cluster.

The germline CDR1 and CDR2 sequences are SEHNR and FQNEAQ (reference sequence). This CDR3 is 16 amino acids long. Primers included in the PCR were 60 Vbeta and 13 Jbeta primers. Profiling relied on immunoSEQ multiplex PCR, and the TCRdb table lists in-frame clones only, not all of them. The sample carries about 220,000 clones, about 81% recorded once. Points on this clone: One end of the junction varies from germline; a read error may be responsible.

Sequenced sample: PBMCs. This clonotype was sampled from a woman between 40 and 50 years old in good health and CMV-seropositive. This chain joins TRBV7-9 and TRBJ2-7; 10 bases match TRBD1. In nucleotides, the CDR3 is TGTTCCAGCAGCTCAGACAGGGGGCAATACTCCTACGAGCAGTACTTC. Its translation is CSSSSDRGQYSYEQYF.